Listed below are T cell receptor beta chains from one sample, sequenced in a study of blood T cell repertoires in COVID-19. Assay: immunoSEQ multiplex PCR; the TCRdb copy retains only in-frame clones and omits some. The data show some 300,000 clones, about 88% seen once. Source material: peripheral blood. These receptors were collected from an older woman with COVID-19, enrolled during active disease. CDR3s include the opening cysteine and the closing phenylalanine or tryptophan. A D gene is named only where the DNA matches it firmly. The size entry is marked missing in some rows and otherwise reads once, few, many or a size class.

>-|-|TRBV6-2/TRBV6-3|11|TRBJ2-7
TGTGCCAGCAGCTCCTTTTACGAGCAGTACTTC
CASSSFYEQYF
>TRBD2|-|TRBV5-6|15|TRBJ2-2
TGTGCCAGCAGCTTGTCAGCGGGGGGTTTCGGGGAGCTGTTTTTT
CASSLSAGGFGELFF
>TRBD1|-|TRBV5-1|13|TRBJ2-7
TGCGCCAGCAGCTTACAGGGGTTCTACGAGCAGTACTTC
CASSLQGFYEQYF
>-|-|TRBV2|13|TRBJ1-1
TGTGCCAGCAGGAGGGGGGGGCGGACTGAAGCTTTCTTT
CASRRGGRTEAFF
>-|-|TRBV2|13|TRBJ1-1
TGTGCCAGCAGGGAAACAGTGAACACTGAAGCTTTCTTT
CASRETVNTEAFF
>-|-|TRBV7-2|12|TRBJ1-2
TGTGCCAGCAGCTCCCGAGGCGAGGGCTACACCTTC
CASSSRGEGYTF
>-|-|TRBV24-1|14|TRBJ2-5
TGTGCCACCAGTGAGGGCAGGGGTCGGGAGACCCAGTACTTC
CATSEGRGRETQYF
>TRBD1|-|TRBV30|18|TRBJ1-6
TGTGCCTGGAGTATAAACCCTTGGGACAGCTGGTATAATTCACCCCTCCACTTT
CAWSINPWDSWYNSPLHF
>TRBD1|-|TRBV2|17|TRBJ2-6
TGTGCCAGCAGTTCCGGGACAGGGGCCTCTGGGGCCAACGTCCTGACTTTC
CASSSGTGASGANVLTF
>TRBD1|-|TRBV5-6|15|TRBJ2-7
TGTGCCAGCAGCTTGGGACAGGGGCTTAACTACGAGCAGTACTTC
CASSLGQGLNYEQYF
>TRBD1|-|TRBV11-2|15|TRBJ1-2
TGTGCCAGCAGCTCCCACAGGGGGGCCACGGGTGGCTACACCTTC
CASSSHRGATGGYTF
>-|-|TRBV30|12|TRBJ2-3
TGTGCCCGGAGGGTAGGGGCGGATACGCAGTATTTT
CARRVGADTQYF
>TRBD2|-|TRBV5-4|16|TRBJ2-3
TGTGCCAGCAGCACGGGACTAGCGCCTTTCACAGATACGCAGTATTTT
CASSTGLAPFTDTQYF
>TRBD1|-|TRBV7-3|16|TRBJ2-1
TGTGCCAGCAGCTTATCCGGGACAGGGGTCCCAGGGGAGCAGTTCTTC
CASSLSGTGVPGEQFF
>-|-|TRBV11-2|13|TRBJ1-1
TGTGCCAGCAGCTCGACGCGGGAACCTGAAGCTTTCTTT
CASSSTREPEAFF
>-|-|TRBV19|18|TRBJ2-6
TGTGCCAGTAGTTCGGCCCGGGACACATCCTCCGGGGCCAACGTCCTGACTTTC
CASSSARDTSSGANVLTF
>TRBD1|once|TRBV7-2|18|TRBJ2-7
TGTGCCAGCAGCTTAGCCCCAACAGGGGGCATCATCTCCTACGAGCAGTACTTC
CASSLAPTGGIISYEQYF
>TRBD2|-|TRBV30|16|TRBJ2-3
TGTGCCTGGAGTCAACGGACTAGCGGACACACAGATACGCAGTATTTT
CAWSQRTSGHTDTQYF
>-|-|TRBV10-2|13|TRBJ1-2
TGCGCCAGCAGTGAGTCCGGGTACGAGGGCTACACCTTC
CASSESGYEGYTF
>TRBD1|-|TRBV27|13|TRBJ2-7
TGTGCCAGCGCGGGACAGGGTTCGTACGAGCAGTACTTC
CASAGQGSYEQYF
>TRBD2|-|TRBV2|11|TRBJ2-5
TGTGCCAGCTTAGCGGGGGGTGCCCAGTACTTC
CASLAGGAQYF
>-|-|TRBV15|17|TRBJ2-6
TGTGCCACCAGCAGTCGGACAGCTGCCTCTGGGGCCAACGTCCTGACTTTC
CATSSRTAASGANVLTF
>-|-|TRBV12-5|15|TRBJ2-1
TGTGCTAGTGGTTTGGGACTCTCGCCCTACAATGAGCAGTTCTTC
CASGLGLSPYNEQFF
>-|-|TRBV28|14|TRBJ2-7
TGTGCCAGCAGTTTAGGGGGACAACCCTACGAGCAGTACTTC
CASSLGGQPYEQYF
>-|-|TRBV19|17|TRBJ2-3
TGTGCCAGTAGTATAGCCCCCAGACTAGTCCGCACAGATACGCAGTATTTT
CASSIAPRLVRTDTQYF
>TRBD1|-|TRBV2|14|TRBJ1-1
TGTGCCAGCAGTTACGACAGGGGGGGCACTGAAGCTTTCTTT
CASSYDRGGTEAFF
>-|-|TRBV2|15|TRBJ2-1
TGTGCCAGCAGGGAGCGGGTCAGCTCCTACAATGAGCAGTTCTTC
CASRERVSSYNEQFF
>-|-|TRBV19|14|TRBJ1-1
TGTGCCAGTAGTATTTGGCGGGAAAACACTGAAGCTTTCTTT
CASSIWRENTEAFF
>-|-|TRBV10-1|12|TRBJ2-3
TGCGCCAGCAGCCTTGGCACAGATACGCAGTATTTT
CASSLGTDTQYF
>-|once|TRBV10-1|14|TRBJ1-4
TGCGCCAGCATGTTGGGCGCAACTAATGAAAAACTGTTTTTT
CASMLGATNEKLFF
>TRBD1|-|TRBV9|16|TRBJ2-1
TGTGCCAGCAGCGTGGGACAGGGGGCGTCTGACAATGAGCAGTTCTTC
CASSVGQGASDNEQFF
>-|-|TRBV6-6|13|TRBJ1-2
TGTGCCAGCAGTTTTGAAGGGGACTATGGCTACACCTTC
CASSFEGDYGYTF
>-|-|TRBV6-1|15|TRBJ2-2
TGTGCCAGCAGTGACCATGCCTACAGGGCCGGGGAGCTGTTTTTT
CASSDHAYRAGELFF
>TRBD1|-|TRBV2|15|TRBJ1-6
TGTGCCAGCAGGGACAGGGGGACCAATAATTCACCCCTCCACTTT
CASRDRGTNNSPLHF
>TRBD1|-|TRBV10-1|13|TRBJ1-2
TGCGCCAGCAGCCCGGACAGGGGTCATGGCTACACCTTC
CASSPDRGHGYTF
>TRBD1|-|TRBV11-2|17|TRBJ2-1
TGTGCCAGCAGTGAGACGGGACAGGGGCCCTCCTACAATGAGCAGTTCTTC
CASSETGQGPSYNEQFF
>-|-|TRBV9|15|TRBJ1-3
TGTGCCAGCAGCGCTGCGGGGGGGCTTGGAAACACCATATATTTT
CASSAAGGLGNTIYF
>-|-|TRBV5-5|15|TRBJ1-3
TGTGCCAGCAGGGTGACCGGGACACCCGGAAACACCATATATTTT
CASRVTGTPGNTIYF
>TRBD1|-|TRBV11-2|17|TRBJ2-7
TGTGCCAGCAGCTTAGGATGGACAGGCCGAGGAAGGAACGAGCAGTACTTC
CASSLGWTGRGRNEQYF
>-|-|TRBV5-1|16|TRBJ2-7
TGCGCCAGCAGCTTGGTCTCATCGGGGGGCCTTGATAGGCAGTACTTC
CASSLVSSGGLDRQYF
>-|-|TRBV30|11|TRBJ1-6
TGTGCCTGGAGCGTAAATTCACCCCTCCACTTT
CAWSVNSPLHF
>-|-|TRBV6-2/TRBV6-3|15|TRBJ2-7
TGTGCCAGCAGTCTCTCTACGGGTCCACCTTACGAGCAGTACTTC
CASSLSTGPPYEQYF